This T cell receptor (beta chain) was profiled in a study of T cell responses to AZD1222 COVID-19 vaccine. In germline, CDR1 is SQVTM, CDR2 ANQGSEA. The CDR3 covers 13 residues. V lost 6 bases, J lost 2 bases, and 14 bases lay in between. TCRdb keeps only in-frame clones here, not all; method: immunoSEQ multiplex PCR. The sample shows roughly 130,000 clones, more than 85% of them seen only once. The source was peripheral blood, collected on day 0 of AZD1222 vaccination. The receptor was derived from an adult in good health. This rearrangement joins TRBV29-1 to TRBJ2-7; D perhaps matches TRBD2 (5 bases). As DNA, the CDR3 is TGCAGCGTCGCGCCCTCCGGGGCCTACGAGCAGTACTTC. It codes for CSVAPSGAYEQYF.